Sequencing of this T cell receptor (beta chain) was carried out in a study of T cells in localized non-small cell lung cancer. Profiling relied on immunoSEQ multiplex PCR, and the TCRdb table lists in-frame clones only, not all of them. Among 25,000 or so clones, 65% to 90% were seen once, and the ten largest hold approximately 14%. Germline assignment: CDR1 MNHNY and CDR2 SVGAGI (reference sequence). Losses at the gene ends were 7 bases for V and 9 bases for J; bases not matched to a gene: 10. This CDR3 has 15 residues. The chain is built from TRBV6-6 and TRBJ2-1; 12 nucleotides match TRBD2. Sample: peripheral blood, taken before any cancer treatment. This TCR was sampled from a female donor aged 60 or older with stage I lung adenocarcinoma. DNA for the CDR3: TGTGCCAGCACCTACCGGTCTAGCGGGAGGGTTGAGCAGTTCTTC. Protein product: CASTYRSSGRVEQFF.